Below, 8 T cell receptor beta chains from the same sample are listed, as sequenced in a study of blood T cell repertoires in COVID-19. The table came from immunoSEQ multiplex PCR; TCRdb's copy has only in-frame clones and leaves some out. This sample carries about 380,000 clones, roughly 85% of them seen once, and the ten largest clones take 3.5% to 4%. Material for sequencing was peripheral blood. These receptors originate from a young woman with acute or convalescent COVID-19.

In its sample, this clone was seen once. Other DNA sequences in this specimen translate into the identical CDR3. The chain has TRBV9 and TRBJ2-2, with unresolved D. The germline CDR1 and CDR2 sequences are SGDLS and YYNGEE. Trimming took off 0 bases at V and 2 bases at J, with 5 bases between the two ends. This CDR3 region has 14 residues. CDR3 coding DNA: TGTGCCAGCAGCGTAGGAGGTAACACCGGGGAGCTGTTTTTT. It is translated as CASSVGGNTGELFF.

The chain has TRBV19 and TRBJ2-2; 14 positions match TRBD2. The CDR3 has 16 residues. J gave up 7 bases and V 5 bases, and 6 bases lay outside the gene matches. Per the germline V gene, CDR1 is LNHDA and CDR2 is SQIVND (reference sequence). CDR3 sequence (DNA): TGTGCCAGTAGTTCGGGACTAGCGGGAGTTCGCGGGGAGCTGTTTTTT. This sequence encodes CASSSGLAGVRGELFF.

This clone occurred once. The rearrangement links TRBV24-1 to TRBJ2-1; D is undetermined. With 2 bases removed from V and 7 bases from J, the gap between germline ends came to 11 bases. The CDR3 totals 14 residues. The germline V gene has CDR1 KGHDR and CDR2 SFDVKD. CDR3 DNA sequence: TGTGCCACCAGTGATTGGTCTACCGATAATGAGCAGTTCTTC. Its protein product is CATSDWSTDNEQFF.

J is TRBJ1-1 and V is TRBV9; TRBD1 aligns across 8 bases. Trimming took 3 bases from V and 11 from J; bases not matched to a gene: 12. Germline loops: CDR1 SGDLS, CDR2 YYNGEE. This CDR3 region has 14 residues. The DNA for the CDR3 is TGTGCCAGCAGCGCGGGTTTAACGACAGGGGACGCTTTCTTT. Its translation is CASSAGLTTGDAFF.

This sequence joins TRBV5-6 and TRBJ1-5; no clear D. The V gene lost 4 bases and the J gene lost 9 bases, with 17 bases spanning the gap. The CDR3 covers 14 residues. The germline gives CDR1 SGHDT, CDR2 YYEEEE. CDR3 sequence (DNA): TGTGCCAGCAGCAATTATGGGCCCGCGAGGCCCCAGCATTTT. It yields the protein CASSNYGPARPQHF.

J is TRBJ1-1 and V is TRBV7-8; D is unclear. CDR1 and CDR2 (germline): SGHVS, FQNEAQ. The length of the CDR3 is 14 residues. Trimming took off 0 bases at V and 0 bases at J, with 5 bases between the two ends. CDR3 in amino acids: CASSLALMNTEAFF. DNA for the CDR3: TGTGCCAGCAGCTTAGCCCTAATGAACACTGAAGCTTTCTTT. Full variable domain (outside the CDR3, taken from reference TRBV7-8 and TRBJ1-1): GAGVSQSPRYKVAKRGQDVALRCDPISGHVSLFWYQQALGQGPEFLTYFQNEAQLDKSGLPSDRFFAERPEGSVSTLKIQRTQQEDSAVYLCASSLALMNTEAFFGQGTRLTVV.

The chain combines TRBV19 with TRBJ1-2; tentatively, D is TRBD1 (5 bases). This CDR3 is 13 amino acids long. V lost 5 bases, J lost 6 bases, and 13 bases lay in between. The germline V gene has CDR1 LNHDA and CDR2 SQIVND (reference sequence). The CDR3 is CASSGRVLDGYTF. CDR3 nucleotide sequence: TGTGCCAGTAGTGGCAGGGTCTTGGATGGCTACACCTTC.

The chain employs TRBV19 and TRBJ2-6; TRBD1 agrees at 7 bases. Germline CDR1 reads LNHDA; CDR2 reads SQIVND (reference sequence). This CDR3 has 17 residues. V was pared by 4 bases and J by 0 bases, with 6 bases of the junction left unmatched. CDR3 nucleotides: TGTGCCAGTAGTACGAAGGGGGCGTTCTCTGGGGCCAACGTCCTGACTTTC. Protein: CASSTKGAFSGANVLTF. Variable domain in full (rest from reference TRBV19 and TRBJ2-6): DGGITQSPKYLFRKEGQNVTLSCEQNLNHDAMYWYRQDPGQGLRLIYYSQIVNDFQKGDIAEGYSVSREKKESFPLTVTSAQKNPTAFYLCASSTKGAFSGANVLTFGAGSRLTVL.